This T cell receptor beta chain originates from a study of OX40 agonist ivuxolimab in advanced cancers. A note on this clone: The target antigen is unknown.

Study-level results: In the expanded peripheral T cells, antigen specificity was never determined. Doses of 0.1 to 3.0 mg/kg were accompanied by clonal expansion of CD4+ and CD8+ blood T cells by week 6.

The table came from immunoSEQ multiplex PCR; TCRdb's copy has only in-frame clones and leaves some out. The data hold 55,000 to 75,000 clones, with roughly 89% observed a single time. The receptor was isolated from an adult with an advanced solid tumor such as melanoma, head and neck, liver or kidney cancer. Sequencing used CD4+ or CD8+ T cells sorted from blood, obtained in a trial of the OX40 agonist ivuxolimab.

CDR3 nucleotides: TGTGCCAGTAGTATTATGGGGCAATCCCCCTACAATGAGCAGTTCTTC. Translated, it gives CASSIMGQSPYNEQFF. V is TRBV19 and J is TRBJ2-1, with D perhaps TRBD1 (5 bases). CDR3 length: 16 residues. The V gene lost 3 bases and the J gene lost 2 bases, with 14 bases spanning the gap. The germline gives CDR1 LNHDA, CDR2 SQIVND (reference sequence).